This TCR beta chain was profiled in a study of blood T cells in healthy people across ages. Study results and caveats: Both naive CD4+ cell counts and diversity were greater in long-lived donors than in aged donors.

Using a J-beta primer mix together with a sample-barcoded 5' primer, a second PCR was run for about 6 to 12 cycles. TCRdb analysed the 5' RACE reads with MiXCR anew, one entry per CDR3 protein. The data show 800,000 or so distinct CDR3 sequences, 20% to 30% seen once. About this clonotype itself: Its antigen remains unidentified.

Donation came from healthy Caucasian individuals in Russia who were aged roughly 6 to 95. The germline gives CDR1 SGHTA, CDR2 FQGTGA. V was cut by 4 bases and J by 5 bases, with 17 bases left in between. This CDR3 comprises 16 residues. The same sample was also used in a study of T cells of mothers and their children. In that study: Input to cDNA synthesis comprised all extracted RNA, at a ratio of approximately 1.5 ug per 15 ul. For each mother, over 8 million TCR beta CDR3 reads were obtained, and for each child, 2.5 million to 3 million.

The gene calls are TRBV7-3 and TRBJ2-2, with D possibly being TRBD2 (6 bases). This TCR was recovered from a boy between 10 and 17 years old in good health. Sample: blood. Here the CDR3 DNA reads TGTGCCAGCAGCTCCGGGGGTTTTAGTCGGACCGGGGAGCTGTTTTTT. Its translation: CASSSGGFSRTGELFF.